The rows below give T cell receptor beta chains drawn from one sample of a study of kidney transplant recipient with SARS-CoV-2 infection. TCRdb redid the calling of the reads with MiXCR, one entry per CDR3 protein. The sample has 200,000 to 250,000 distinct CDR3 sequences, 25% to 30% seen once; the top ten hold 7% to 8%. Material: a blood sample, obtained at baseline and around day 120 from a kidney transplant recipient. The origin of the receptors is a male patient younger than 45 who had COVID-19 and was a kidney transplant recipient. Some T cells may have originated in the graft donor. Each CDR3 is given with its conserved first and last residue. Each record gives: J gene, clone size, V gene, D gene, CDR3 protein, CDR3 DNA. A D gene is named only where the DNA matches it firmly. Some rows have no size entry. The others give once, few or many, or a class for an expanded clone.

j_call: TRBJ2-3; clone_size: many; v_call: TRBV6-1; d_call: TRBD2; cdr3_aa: CASSEAHEVASGRSYF; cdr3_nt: TGTGCCAGCAGTGAAGCGCATGAAGTTGCTAGCGGGAGGTCGTATTTT
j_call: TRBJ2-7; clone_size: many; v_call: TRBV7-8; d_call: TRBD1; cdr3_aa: CASSSGTGTGTEQYF; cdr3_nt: TGTGCCAGCAGCTCAGGGACCGGGACAGGGACCGAGCAGTACTTC
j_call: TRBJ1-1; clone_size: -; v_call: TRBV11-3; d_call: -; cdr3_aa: CASSPSSVVGGYTKAFF; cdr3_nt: TGTGCCAGTAGCCCCTCGTCAGTTGTGGGGGGCTACACTAAAGCTTTCTTT
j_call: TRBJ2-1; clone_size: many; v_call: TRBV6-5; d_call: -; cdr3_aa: CASSYRTGTPLFF; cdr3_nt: TGTGCCAGCAGTTACAGGACCGGGACACCCTTATTCTTC
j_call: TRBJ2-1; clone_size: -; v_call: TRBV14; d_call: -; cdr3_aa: CASSRDTRPWDEQFF; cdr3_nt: TGTGCCAGCAGCCGCGATACACGACCTTGGGATGAGCAGTTCTTC
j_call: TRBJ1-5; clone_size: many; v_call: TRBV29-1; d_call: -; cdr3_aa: CSVSGGETDQPQHF; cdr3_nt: TGCAGCGTATCAGGTGGGGAAACCGATCAGCCCCAGCATTTT
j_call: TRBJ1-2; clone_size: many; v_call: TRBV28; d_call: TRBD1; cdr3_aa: CASSQPPDRGANYGYTF; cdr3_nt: TGTGCCAGCAGTCAACCCCCGGACAGGGGAGCTAACTATGGCTACACCTTC
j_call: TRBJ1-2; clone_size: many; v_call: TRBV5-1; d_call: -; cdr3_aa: CASGVLSVRKTYGYTF; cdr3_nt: TGCGCCAGCGGGGTCCTATCGGTTCGAAAGACCTATGGCTACACCTTC
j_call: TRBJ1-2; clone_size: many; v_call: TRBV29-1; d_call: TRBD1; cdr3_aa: CSVDRGRDYGYTF; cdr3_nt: TGCAGCGTGGATAGGGGGCGCGACTATGGCTACACCTTC
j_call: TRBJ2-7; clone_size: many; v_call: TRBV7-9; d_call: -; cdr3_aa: CASSESDEQYF; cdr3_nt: TGTGCCAGCAGCGAGTCGGACGAGCAGTACTTC
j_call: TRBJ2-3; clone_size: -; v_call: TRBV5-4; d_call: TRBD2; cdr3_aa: CASSLGGLAGGMNTDTQYF; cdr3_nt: TGTGCCAGCAGCTTGGGGGGACTAGCGGGAGGAATGAACACAGATACGCAGTATTTT
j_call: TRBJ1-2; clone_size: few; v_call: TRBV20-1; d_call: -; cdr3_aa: CSALSMLFRKTYGYTF; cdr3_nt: TGCAGTGCTTTGAGCATGCTGTTTCGAAAGACCTATGGCTACACCTTC
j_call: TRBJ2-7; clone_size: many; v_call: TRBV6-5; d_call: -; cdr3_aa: CASSYRDRGYEQYF; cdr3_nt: TGTGCCAGCAGTTATCGGGACCGGGGCTACGAGCAGTACTTC
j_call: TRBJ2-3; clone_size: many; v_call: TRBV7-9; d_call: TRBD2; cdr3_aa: CASSLLAGITDTQYF; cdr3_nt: TGTGCCAGCAGCTTACTAGCGGGAATCACAGATACGCAGTATTTT
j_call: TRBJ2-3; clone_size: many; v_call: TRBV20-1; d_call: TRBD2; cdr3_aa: CSEAGLGQPDTQYF; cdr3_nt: TGCAGTGAAGCGGGACTAGGTCAGCCAGATACGCAGTATTTT
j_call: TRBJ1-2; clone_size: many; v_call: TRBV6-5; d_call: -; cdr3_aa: CASSKNRDYGYTF; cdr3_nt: TGTGCCAGCAGTAAGAACAGGGACTATGGCTACACCTTC
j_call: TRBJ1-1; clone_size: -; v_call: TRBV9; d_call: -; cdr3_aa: CASSAQGGANTEAFF; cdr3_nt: TGTGCCAGCAGCGCACAGGGTGGGGCGAACACTGAAGCTTTCTTT
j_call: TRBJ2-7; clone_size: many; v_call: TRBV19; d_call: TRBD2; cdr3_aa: CASNPSGRYEQYF; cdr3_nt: TGTGCCAGTAACCCTAGCGGGAGGTACGAGCAGTACTTC
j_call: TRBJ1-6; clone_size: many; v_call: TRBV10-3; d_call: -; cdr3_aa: CAISEAQGTNSPLHF; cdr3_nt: TGTGCCATCAGTGAAGCACAGGGTACGAATTCACCCCTCCACTTT
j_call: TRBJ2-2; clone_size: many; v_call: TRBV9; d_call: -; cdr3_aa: CASSYKDGGELFF; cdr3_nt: TGTGCCAGCAGCTATAAGGACGGCGGGGAGCTGTTTTTT
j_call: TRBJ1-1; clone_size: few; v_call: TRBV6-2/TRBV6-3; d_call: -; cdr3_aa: CASSYMGRTEAFF; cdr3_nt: TGTGCCAGCAGTTACATGGGTCGCACTGAAGCTTTCTTT
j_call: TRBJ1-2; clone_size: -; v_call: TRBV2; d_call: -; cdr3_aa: CASSVTLYRWKTYGYTF; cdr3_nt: TGTGCCAGCAGTGTAACTCTTTACCGATGGAAGACCTATGGCTACACCTTC
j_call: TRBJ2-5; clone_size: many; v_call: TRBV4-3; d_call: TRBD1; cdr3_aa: CASSPTGGGLETQYF; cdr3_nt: TGCGCCAGCAGCCCGACAGGGGGAGGGTTGGAGACCCAGTACTTC
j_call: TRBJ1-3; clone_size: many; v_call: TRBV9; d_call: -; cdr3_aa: CASSPPWGEGAIYF; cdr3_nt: TGTGCCAGCAGCCCTCCGTGGGGGGAAGGGGCCATATATTTT
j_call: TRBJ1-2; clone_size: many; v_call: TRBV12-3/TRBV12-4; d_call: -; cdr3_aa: CASSPKGSFRKTYGYTF; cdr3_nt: TGTGCCAGCAGTCCAAAAGGCAGCTTCCGAAAGACCTATGGCTACACCTTC
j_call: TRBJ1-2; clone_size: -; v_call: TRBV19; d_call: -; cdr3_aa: CASSRRVTNRKTYGYTF; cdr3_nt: TGTGCCAGTAGTCGGAGAGTGACAAATCGAAAGACCTATGGCTACACCTTC
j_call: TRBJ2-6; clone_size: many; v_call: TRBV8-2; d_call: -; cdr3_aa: CGNRGRITQSRANVLTF; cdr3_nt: TGTGGCAACCGTGGAAGGATAACACAAAGTCGGGCCAACGTCCTGACTTTC
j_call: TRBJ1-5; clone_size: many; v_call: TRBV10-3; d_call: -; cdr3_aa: CAISEFRDQPQHF; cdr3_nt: TGTGCCATCAGTGAGTTTAGGGACCAGCCCCAGCATTTT
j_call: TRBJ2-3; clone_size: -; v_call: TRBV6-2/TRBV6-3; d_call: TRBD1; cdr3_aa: CASTPRAGTGPTDTQFF; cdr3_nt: TGTGCCAGCACCCCCCGGGCCGGGACAGGCCCCACAGATACGCAGTTTTTT
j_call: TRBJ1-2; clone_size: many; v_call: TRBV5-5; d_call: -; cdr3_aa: CASRRYVSRKTYGYTF; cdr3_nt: TGTGCCAGCCGACGATATGTCTCGCGAAAGACCTATGGCTACACCTTC
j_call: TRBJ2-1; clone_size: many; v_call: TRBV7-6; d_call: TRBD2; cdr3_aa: CASSEQLAGVGNEQFF; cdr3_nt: TGTGCCAGCAGCGAACAGCTAGCGGGAGTGGGCAATGAGCAGTTCTTC
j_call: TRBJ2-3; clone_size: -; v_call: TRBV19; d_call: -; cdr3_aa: CARSPNRLNTQYF; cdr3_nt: TGTGCCAGAAGTCCGAACCGTTTGAATACGCAGTATTTT
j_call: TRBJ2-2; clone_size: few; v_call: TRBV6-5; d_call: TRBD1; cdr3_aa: CASSYPRQGAGVGPGELFF; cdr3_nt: TGTGCCAGCAGTTACCCACGACAGGGGGCTGGGGTGGGTCCCGGGGAGCTGTTTTTT
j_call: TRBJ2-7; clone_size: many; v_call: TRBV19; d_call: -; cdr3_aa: CASSIGGLVYEQYF; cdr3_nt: TGTGCCAGTAGTATCGGGGGACTGGTTTACGAGCAGTACTTC
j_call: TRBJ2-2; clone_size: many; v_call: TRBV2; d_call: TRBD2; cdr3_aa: CASRKGLAGGTGELFF; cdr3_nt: TGTGCCAGCAGGAAGGGACTAGCGGGAGGCACCGGGGAGCTGTTTTTT
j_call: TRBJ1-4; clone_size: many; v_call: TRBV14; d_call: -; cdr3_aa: CASSQNSEKLFF; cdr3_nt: TGTGCCAGCAGCCAAAATTCGGAAAAACTGTTTTTT
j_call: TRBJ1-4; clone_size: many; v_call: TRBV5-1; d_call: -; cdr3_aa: CASSSSGWGEKLFF; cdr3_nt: TGCGCCAGCAGCTCCTCAGGGTGGGGTGAAAAACTGTTTTTT
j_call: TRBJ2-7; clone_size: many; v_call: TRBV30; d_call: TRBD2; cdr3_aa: CAWSVLGSGSLEQYF; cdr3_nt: TGTGCCTGGAGTGTTTTAGGTAGCGGGAGTCTCGAGCAGTACTTC
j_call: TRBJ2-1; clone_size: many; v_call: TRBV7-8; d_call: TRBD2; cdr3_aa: CASSLSVAGGSIYNEQFF; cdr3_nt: TGTGCCAGCAGCTTATCAGTGGCGGGAGGATCAATTTACAATGAGCAGTTCTTC
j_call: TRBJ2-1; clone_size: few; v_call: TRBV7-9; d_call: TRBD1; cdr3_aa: CASSGTGLNEQFF; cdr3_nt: TGTGCCAGCAGCGGGACAGGGTTGAATGAGCAGTTCTTC
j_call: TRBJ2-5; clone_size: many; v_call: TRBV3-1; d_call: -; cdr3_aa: CASSVNAPISFSETQYF; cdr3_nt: TGTGCCAGCAGCGTCAATGCTCCCATTTCTTTCTCTGAGACCCAGTACTTC